This T cell receptor (beta chain) came from a study of cytomegalovirus exposure and HLA in healthy donors. Study in general: Researchers previously reported finding roughly 120 million unique TCR beta sequences from roughly 200 million T cells. Study-wide findings and caveats: Productive status was seen about 90% or about 30% of the time for most TCR beta V segments in an earlier analysis. The authors later found most CMV-associated TCR beta chains appeared HLA-restricted.

13 Jbeta primers and 60 Vbeta primers were used for the PCR. Some clones are missing from TCRdb's copy, which holds only in-frame ones; the method was immunoSEQ multiplex PCR. This sample's clone table lists 130,000 or so clones. Comment on this clone: Its antigen is currently unknown.

Per the germline V gene, CDR1 is SGDLS and CDR2 is YYNGEE. With 4 bases clipped from V and 6 bases from J, the junction kept 8 bases outside the gene matches. CDR3 length equals 16 residues. The origin of this receptor is a woman aged 18-30 years in good health and CMV-seronegative. Sequenced material: PBMCs. This rearrangement joins TRBV9 to TRBJ1-6; 9 bases agree with TRBD1. For the CDR3, the DNA is TGTGCCAGCAGCAAACGGGACAGGGCCTTTAATTCACCCCTCCACTTT. It specifies CASSKRDRAFNSPLHF.